The clone carrying this TCR beta chain has ten or more counts. What it binds is not known. A follow-up of 18 months without ophthalmopathy meant that hyperthyroidism was stable. Each hyperthyroidism patient was newly diagnosed, with under 2 months' duration, and aged 18 to 65. Diagnoses were established from clinical symptoms, serum thyroxine, TRAb, thyroid ultrasound and orbital computed tomography. This entry is derived from a study of Graves' ophthalmopathy and Graves' hyperthyroidism. Findings of the study overall: A 13-signature model separated ophthalmopathy from stable hyperthyroidism, around 88% sensitivity, around 81% specificity.

Transcripts of RNA were the source for amplifying TCR beta CDR3 regions. The first-round RT-PCR employed HTBI primers together with the Qiagen OneStep RT-PCR kit. A multiplex PCR was then performed as the second round. TCRdb reprocessed the multiplex PCR reads with MiXCR, giving one entry per CDR3 protein. Seen here are about 620,000 distinct CDR3 sequences, about a fifth observed once, and the top ten hold roughly 6.9%. The sample taken for sequencing was peripheral blood. The sequence derives from a woman aged 18-30 years with stable Graves' hyperthyroidism. Some clones in this sample may be carry-over from other donors' samples.

The CDR3 is CASSYRPDLRLWGELFF. The CDR3 nucleotides are TGTGCCAGCAGCTACAGACCGGACCTCCGTCTATGGGGGGAGCTGTTTTTT. The chain combines TRBV6-2 or TRBV6-3 with TRBJ2-2; no clear D gene. Germline CDR1 MNHEY, CDR2 SVGEGT. V dropped 6 bases and J dropped 8 bases, with 25 bases sitting between them. The CDR3 has 17 residues.